These 26 T cell receptor beta chains were all obtained from the same sample, sequenced in a study of T cell responses to AZD1222 COVID-19 vaccine. Only in-frame clones appear in the TCRdb table, and some are missing; sequencing was by immunoSEQ multiplex PCR. The sample includes approximately 100,000 clones, 70% to 90% of them seen just once. Sample: peripheral blood, taken 28 days after the second AZD1222 dose. Source of these receptors: an adult who received the AZD1222 COVID-19 vaccine.

The V and J genes are TRBV4-2 and TRBJ2-1; D is unclear. This CDR3 region has 15 residues. The V and J ends lost 0 bases and 7 bases respectively, with 13 bases between them. CDR1 and CDR2 from the germline V gene are LGHNA and YNFKEQ. CDR3 sequence (DNA): TGTGCCAGCAGCCAAGAACCGAGCCAATGGAATGAGCAGTTCTTC. Amino acid sequence: CASSQEPSQWNEQFF.

The rearrangement links TRBV2 to TRBJ1-1; TRBD1 is a possible D gene (6 bases). V lost 8 bases and J 5 bases, leaving 18 bases between the germline ends. This CDR3 is 14 amino acids long. Germline CDR1 and CDR2: SNHLY and FYNNEI. The CDR3 DNA follows: TGTGCCAGCCGGAGAGGGGGGGCGATAACTGAAGCTTTCTTT. Amino acids: CASRRGGAITEAFF.

This clone has only a few counts. The rearrangement joins TRBV5-6 to TRBJ2-7; 7 bases fit TRBD1. Germline-derived CDR1 and CDR2 are SGHDT and YYEEEE. This CDR3 comprises 14 residues. J lost 5 bases, V lost 3 bases, and 8 bases had no gene match. The CDR3 spells CASSSQGWVHEQYF. The CDR3 coding sequence is TGTGCCAGCAGCTCACAGGGGTGGGTCCACGAGCAGTACTTC.

J is TRBJ2-1 and V is TRBV27; D possibly matches TRBD1 or TRBD2 (6 bases each). In germline, CDR1 is MNHEY, CDR2 SMNVEV (reference sequence). The CDR3 sequence is 14 residues long. Trimming pared 9 bases from V and 1 base from J, leaving 13 bases between. CDR3 loop: CARERGASYNEQFF. For the CDR3, the DNA is TGTGCCAGAGAGAGGGGGGCGTCCTACAATGAGCAGTTCTTC.

This chain links TRBV5-5 with TRBJ1-1, with 7 bases that match TRBD1. Germline trimming cut 4 bases from V and 0 bases from J; bases unmatched to any gene: 15. Germline CDR1 reads SGHKS; CDR2 reads YYEKEE (reference sequence). The CDR3 consists of 18 residues. CDR3 protein: CASSPGGRGVVMNTEAFF. The CDR3 DNA is TGTGCCAGCAGCCCGGGGGGCAGGGGGGTGGTTATGAACACTGAAGCTTTCTTT.

The rearrangement joins TRBV6-5 to TRBJ1-1; D unclear. The CDR3 runs to 14 residues. The V and J ends lost 7 bases and 1 base respectively, with 13 bases between them. Per germline, CDR1 MNHEY and CDR2 SVGAGI. The CDR3 loop reads CASKWTSQNTEAFF. CDR3 in DNA: TGTGCCAGCAAATGGACGTCACAGAACACTGAAGCTTTCTTT.

The chain has TRBV6-5 and TRBJ1-2; 8 bases match TRBD1. The CDR3 extends over 14 amino acids. The germline gives CDR1 MNHEY, CDR2 SVGAGI. V was clipped by 1 base and J by 7 bases; unmatched bases: 5. CDR3 sequence (DNA): TGTGCCAGCAGTTACTTGGACAGGGCGGCTGGCTACACCTTC. This translates into CASSYLDRAAGYTF.

The chain has TRBV5-1 and TRBJ2-6, with 7 bases that match TRBD1. The CDR3 length is 16 residues. J was trimmed by 0 bases and V by 7 bases; bases with no gene match: 7. Germline lookup yields CDR1 SGHRS and CDR2 YFSETQ. CDR3 coding DNA: TGCGCCAGCTCCCTGGACAGGACCTCTGGGGCCAACGTCCTGACTTTC. Protein product: CASSLDRTSGANVLTF.

The chain joins TRBV6-5 to TRBJ2-3, with D hard to call. This CDR3 comprises 11 residues. V was trimmed by 6 bases and J by 2 bases, leaving 3 bases between them. The germline V gene encodes CDR1 MNHEY and CDR2 SVGAGI. CDR3 bases: TGTGCCAGCAGACACACAGATACGCAGTATTTT. Amino acid sequence: CASRHTDTQYF.

The chain couples TRBV6-6 to TRBJ2-2; TRBD1 matches 9 bases. V lost 5 bases, J lost 1 base, and 5 bases stayed unmatched. The CDR3 runs to 16 residues. CDR1 is MNHNY, CDR2 SVGAGI, per germline (reference sequence). The DNA for the CDR3 is TGTGCCAGCAGTCCCCCGGGACAGGGGAACACCGGGGAGCTGTTTTTT. Residues: CASSPPGQGNTGELFF.

This chain connects TRBV19 to TRBJ1-3, with D possibly TRBD1 on 6 matching bases. Germline CDR1 is LNHDA and CDR2 is SQIVND (reference sequence). This CDR3 region has 17 residues. The V end lost 5 bases, the J end lost 0 bases, and 17 bases lay between the germline ends. CDR3 DNA: TGTGCCAGTAGTCCAGCCGGGACACAGTACTCTGGAAACACCATATATTTT. Translating it yields CASSPAGTQYSGNTIYF.

The chain recombines TRBV11-2 with TRBJ2-6; 7 positions match TRBD1. V was clipped by 6 bases and J by 3 bases; unmatched bases: 8. Germline loops: CDR1 SGHAT, CDR2 FQNNGV. There are 16 residues in the CDR3. The CDR3 DNA follows: TGTGCCAGCAGTGAAAACAGGGGTCTTGGGGCCAACGTCCTGACTTTC. Translation: CASSENRGLGANVLTF.

The CDR3, as DNA: TGTGCCAGCAGTCATCTGACAGGGGGGTTCTCCTACAATGAGCAGTTCTTC. Its protein is CASSHLTGGFSYNEQFF. The V and J genes are TRBV27 and TRBJ2-1; TRBD1 agrees at 9 bases. This CDR3 comprises 17 residues. Germline CDR1 reads MNHEY; CDR2 reads SMNVEV (reference sequence). Trimming removed 5 bases from V and 0 bases from J; junction bases left unmatched: 8.

The chain joins TRBV4-1 to TRBJ1-5; D uncertain. CDR3 length: 15 residues. Germline-derived CDR1 and CDR2 are MGHRA and YSYEKL. V lost 6 bases and J lost 1, with 13 bases in between. The CDR3 here is CASSQSTQSNQPQHF. CDR3 coding DNA: TGCGCCAGCAGTCAGTCAACTCAGAGCAATCAGCCCCAGCATTTT.

The table lists this clone with a count of one. The V and J genes are TRBV10-2 and TRBJ2-1, with 8 bases lining up with TRBD2. The V gene end was trimmed by 9 bases and the J gene end by 0 bases; junction bases not matched to a gene: 7. The CDR3 spans 15 residues. The germline gives CDR1 WSHSY, CDR2 SAAADI. The CDR3 coding sequence is TGCGCCAGTCATAGCGGGGTGAGCTCCTACAATGAGCAGTTCTTC. Translating it yields CASHSGVSSYNEQFF.

The chain combines TRBV5-5 with TRBJ2-7; tentative D call: TRBD2 (5 bases). The V end lost 0 bases, the J end lost 6 bases, and 19 bases lay between the germline ends. Germline V gene data show CDR1 as SGHKS and CDR2 as YYEKEE (reference sequence). The CDR3 is 16 residues long. CDR3 coding DNA: TGTGCCAGCAGCTTGGGACCGGGAAGGCATGTCGGCGAGCAGTACTTC. This sequence encodes CASSLGPGRHVGEQYF.

The chain has TRBV25-1 and TRBJ1-2; unclear D gene. Between the trimmed V and J ends, which lost 3 bases and 7 bases, there was a span of 9 bases. Germline V gene lookup returns CDR1 MGHDK and CDR2 SYGVNS. The CDR3 runs 12 residues. Here the CDR3 reads CASSERRVGYTF. CDR3 DNA sequence: TGTGCCAGCAGTGAGAGGAGGGTTGGCTACACCTTC.

V gene TRBV15 combines with J gene TRBJ1-2; D ambiguous. This CDR3 is 13 amino acids long. The germline gives CDR1 LNHNV, CDR2 YYDKDF (reference sequence). V was clipped by 0 bases and J by 8 bases, with 10 bases between them. The CDR3 protein is CATSRDFVGGYTF. CDR3 DNA sequence: TGTGCCACCAGCAGAGATTTCGTAGGAGGCTACACCTTC.

This chain links TRBV19 with TRBJ2-5; 8 bases are shared with TRBD2. The CDR3 has 16 amino acids. The V gene end was trimmed by 5 bases and the J gene end by 7 bases; junction bases not matched to a gene: 15. The germline V gene has CDR1 LNHDA and CDR2 SQIVND (reference sequence). This chain's CDR3 is CASSPGRAGVRGTQYF. The CDR3 nucleotides are TGTGCCAGTAGTCCCGGGAGGGCAGGGGTAAGGGGGACCCAGTACTTC.

The J gene is TRBJ1-1, the V gene TRBV21-1. TRBV21-1 represents a pseudogene. CDR3 size: 15 residues. CDR3 nucleotides: TGTGCCAGCAGCGACGGTCAACGGGTCGACACTGAAGCTTTCTTT. Its protein is CASSDGQRVDTEAFF.

This clone is a singleton in its sample. The chain is built from TRBV10-3 and TRBJ1-2; D is unclear. Trimming cost V 0 bases and J 8 bases, with 16 bases left between them. The CDR3 has 15 amino acids. Germline loops: CDR1 ENHRY, CDR2 SYGVKD. Here the CDR3 DNA reads TGTGCCATCAGTGAGTCAGGGTCAGACCTCCGGGGCTACACCTTC. The encoded protein is CAISESGSDLRGYTF.

This sequence joins TRBV5-1 and TRBJ2-7; D possibly corresponds to TRBD2 (6 bases). Germline CDR1 is SGHRS and CDR2 is YFSETQ. This CDR3 contains 11 residues. V was cut by 5 bases and J by 6 bases, with 9 bases left in between. The CDR3 DNA sequence: TGCGCCAGCAGACTAGCTGGCGAGCAGTACTTC. Amino acids: CASRLAGEQYF.

The count of this clone is one. This chain joins TRBV20-1 and TRBJ2-2; D ambiguous. The germline V gene has CDR1 DFQATT and CDR2 SNEGSKA (reference sequence). Trimming cost V 3 bases and J 5 bases, with 13 bases left between them. This CDR3 has 14 amino acids. In DNA, the CDR3 is TGCAGTGCTAGTCTCGGGTCGGGTACCGGGGAGCTGTTTTTT. Amino acids: CSASLGSGTGELFF.

This rearrangement joins TRBV5-5 to TRBJ2-3, with 12 bases matching TRBD2. This CDR3 is 18 amino acids long. Germline V gene lookup returns CDR1 SGHKS and CDR2 YYEKEE (reference sequence). Unmatched junction bases numbered 12, after V lost 0 bases and J lost 7 bases. In DNA form, the CDR3 reads TGTGCCAGCAGCTTGGAAGCGCTAGCGGGGGGGCCGAGGTATACGCAGTATTTT. Translation gives CASSLEALAGGPRYTQYF.

The chain joins TRBV3-1 (or the pseudogene TRBV3-2) to TRBJ1-2; 7 bases align to TRBD1. The germline CDR1 and CDR2 sequences are LGHDT and YNNKEL (reference sequence). V lost 8 bases and J lost 7; bases outside the gene matches: 13. CDR3 length equals 14 residues. CDR3 sequence reads: CASRRRGQRIGYTF. CDR3 DNA: TGTGCCAGCCGCAGGAGGGGACAGAGGATTGGCTACACCTTC.

The chain links TRBV25-1 to TRBJ1-1; D unclear. Germline CDR1 is MGHDK and CDR2 is SYGVNS. V was trimmed by 7 bases and J by 5 bases, leaving 17 bases between them. The CDR3 runs to 14 residues. CDR3 coding DNA: TGTGCCAGCACTCCATCATGGGGAGGGACTGAAGCTTTCTTT. This gives the protein CASTPSWGGTEAFF.